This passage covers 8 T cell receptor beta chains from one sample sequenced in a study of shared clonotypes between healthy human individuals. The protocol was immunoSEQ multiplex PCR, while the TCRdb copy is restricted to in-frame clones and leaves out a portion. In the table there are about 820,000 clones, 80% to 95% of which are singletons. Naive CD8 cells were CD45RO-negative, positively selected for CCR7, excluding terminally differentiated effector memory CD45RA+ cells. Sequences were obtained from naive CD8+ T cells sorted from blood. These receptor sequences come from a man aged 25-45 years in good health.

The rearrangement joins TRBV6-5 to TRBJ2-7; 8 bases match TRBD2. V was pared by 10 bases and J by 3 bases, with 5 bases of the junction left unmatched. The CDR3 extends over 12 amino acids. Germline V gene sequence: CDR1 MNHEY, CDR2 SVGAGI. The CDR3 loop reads CATGGGSYEQYF. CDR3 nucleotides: TGTGCCACCGGCGGGGGGAGCTACGAGCAGTACTTC.

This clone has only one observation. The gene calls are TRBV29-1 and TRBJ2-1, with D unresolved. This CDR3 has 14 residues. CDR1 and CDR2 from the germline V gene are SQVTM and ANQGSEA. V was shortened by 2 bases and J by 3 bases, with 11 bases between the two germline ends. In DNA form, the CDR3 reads TGCAGCGTTGAACGCCTTGGCCTCTACAATGAGCAGTTCTTC. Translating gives CSVERLGLYNEQFF.

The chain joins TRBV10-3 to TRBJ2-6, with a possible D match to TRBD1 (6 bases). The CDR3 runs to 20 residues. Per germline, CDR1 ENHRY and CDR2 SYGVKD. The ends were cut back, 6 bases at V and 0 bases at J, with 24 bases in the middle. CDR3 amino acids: CAISIQTGPIVSSGANVLTF. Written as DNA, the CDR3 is TGTGCCATCAGCATACAAACAGGGCCTATAGTTAGCTCTGGGGCCAACGTCCTGACTTTC.

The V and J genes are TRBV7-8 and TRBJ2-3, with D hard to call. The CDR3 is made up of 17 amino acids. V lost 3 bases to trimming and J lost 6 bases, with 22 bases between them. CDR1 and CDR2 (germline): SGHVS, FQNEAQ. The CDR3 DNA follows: TGTGCCAGCAGCTTCCCAGTAGGTGGCACCACCGGTGATACGCAGTATTTT. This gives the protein CASSFPVGGTTGDTQYF.

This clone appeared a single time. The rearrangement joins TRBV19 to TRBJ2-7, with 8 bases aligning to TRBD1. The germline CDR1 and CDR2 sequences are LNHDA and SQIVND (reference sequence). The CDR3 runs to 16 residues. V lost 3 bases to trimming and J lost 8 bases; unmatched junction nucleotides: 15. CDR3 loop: CASSMAGDRSTYKQYF. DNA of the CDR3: TGTGCCAGTAGTATGGCCGGGGACAGGTCTACGTACAAGCAGTACTTC. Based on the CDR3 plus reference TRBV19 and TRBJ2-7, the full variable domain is DGGITQSPKYLFRKEGQNVTLSCEQNLNHDAMYWYRQDPGQGLRLIYYSQIVNDFQKGDIAEGYSVSREKKESFPLTVTSAQKNPTAFYLCASSMAGDRSTYKQYFGPGTRLTVT.

The CDR3 spells CASSVMASGSVWNEQFF. CDR3 coding DNA: TGTGCCAGCAGCGTAATGGCTAGCGGGAGTGTATGGAATGAGCAGTTCTTC. The V and J genes are TRBV9 and TRBJ2-1; 10 nucleotides align to TRBD2. Trimming cost V 1 base and J 7 bases; bases outside gene matches: 11. The germline V gene has CDR1 SGDLS and CDR2 YYNGEE. The CDR3 totals 17 residues. Complete variable domain (other parts from reference TRBV9 and TRBJ2-1): DSGVTQTPKHLITATGQRVTLRCSPRSGDLSVYWYQQSLDQGLQFLIQYYNGEERAKGNILERFSAQQFPDLHSELNLSSLELGDSALYFCASSVMASGSVWNEQFFGPGTRLTVL.

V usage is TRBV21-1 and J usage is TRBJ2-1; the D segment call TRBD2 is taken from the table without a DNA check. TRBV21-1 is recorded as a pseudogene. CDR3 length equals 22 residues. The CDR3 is CASSPRTGILREGRPLGNEQFF. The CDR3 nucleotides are TGTGCCAGCAGCCCCCGGACAGGAATTTTGCGGGAGGGTCGGCCGTTGGGTAATGAGCAGTTCTTC.

CDR3 bases: TGTGCCAGCAGCTTCACCCTAGCGGGAGTGGCGAATGAGCAGTTCTTC. Its translation: CASSFTLAGVANEQFF. This chain uses TRBV11-2 with TRBJ2-1; TRBD2 matches at 10 bases. The V segment lost 3 bases and the J segment 7 bases; nucleotides outside the gene matches: 9. The length of the CDR3 is 16 residues. CDR1 and CDR2 from the germline V gene are SGHAT and FQNNGV. Drawing the rest from reference TRBV11-2 and TRBJ2-1, the complete variable domain is EAGVAQSPRYKIIEKRQSVAFWCNPISGHATLYWYQQILGQGPKLLIQFQNNGVVDDSQLPKDRFSAERLKGVDSTLKIQPAKLEDSAVYLCASSFTLAGVANEQFFGPGTRLTVL.